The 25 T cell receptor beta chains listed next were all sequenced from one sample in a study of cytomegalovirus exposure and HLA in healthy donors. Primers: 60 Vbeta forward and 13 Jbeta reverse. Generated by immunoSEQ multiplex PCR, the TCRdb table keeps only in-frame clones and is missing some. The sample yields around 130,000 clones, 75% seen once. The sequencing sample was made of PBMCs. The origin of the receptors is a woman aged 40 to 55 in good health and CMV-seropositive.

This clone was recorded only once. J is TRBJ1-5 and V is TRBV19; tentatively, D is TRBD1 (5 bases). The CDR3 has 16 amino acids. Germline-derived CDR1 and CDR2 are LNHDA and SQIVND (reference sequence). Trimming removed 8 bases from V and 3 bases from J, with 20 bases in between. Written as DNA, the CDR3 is TGTGCCAGTGGCTTAGGGGTCCTAAGCCTCAATCAGCCCCAGCATTTT. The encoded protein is CASGLGVLSLNQPQHF. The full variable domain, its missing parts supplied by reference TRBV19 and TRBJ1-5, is DGGITQSPKYLFRKEGQNVTLSCEQNLNHDAMYWYRQDPGQGLRLIYYSQIVNDFQKGDIAEGYSVSREKKESFPLTVTSAQKNPTAFYLCASGLGVLSLNQPQHFGDGTRLSIL.

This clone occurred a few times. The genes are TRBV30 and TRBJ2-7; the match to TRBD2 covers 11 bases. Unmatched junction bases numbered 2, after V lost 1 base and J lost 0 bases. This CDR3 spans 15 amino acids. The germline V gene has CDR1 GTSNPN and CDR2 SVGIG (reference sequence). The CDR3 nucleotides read TGTGCCTGGAGTGGAACTAGCGGGAGCTCCTACGAGCAGTACTTC. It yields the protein CAWSGTSGSSYEQYF.

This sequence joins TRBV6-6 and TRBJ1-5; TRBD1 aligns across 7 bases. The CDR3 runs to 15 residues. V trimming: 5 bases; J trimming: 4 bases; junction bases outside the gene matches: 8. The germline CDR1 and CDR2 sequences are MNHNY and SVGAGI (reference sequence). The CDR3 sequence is CASSPTGERNQPQHF. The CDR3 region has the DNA TGTGCCAGCAGTCCTACAGGGGAACGTAATCAGCCCCAGCATTTT.

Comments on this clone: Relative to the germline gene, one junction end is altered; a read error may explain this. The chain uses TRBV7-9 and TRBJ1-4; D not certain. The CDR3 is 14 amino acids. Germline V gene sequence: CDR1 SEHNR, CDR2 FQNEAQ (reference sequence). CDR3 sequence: CSSSFGDSNEKLFF. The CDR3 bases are TGTTCCAGCAGCTTCGGTGATTCTAATGAAAAACTGTTTTTT.

CDR3 sequence reads: CASSWVESLTEAFF. The DNA for the CDR3 is TGCGCCAGCAGCTGGGTGGAGAGTTTAACTGAAGCTTTCTTT. The rearrangement joins TRBV5-1 to TRBJ1-1; no definite D call. Germline-derived CDR1 and CDR2 are SGHRS and YFSETQ. This CDR3 comprises 14 residues. Trimming took 3 bases from V and 5 from J, leaving 14 bases between them.

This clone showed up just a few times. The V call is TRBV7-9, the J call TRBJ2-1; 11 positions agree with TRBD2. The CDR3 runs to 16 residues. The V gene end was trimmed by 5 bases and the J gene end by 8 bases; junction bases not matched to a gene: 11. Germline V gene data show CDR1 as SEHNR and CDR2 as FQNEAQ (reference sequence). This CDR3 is CASSPIAGGIVDEQFF. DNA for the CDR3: TGTGCCAGCAGCCCTATAGCGGGGGGGATTGTCGATGAGCAGTTCTTC.

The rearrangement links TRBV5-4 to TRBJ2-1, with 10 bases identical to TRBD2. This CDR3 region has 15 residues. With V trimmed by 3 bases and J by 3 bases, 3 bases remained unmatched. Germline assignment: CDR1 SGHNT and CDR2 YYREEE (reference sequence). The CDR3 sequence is CASSSSGRDYNEQFF. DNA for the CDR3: TGTGCCAGCAGCTCTAGCGGGAGAGACTACAATGAGCAGTTCTTC.

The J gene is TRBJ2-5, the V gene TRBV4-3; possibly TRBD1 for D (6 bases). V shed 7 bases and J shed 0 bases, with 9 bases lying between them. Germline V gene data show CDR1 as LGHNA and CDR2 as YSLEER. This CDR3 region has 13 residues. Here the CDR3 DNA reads TGCGCCAGCAAGGACAGCCACCAAGAGACCCAGTACTTC. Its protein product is CASKDSHQETQYF.

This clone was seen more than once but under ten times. The CDR3 bases are TGCGCCAGCAGTCAGGGCTTAACCAATGAAAAACTGTTTTTT. Translated: CASSQGLTNEKLFF. V is TRBV5-1 and J is TRBJ1-4; D is possibly TRBD1 (5 bases). Trimming left V 5 bases short and J 5 bases short, with 13 bases between. Germline CDR1 is SGHRS and CDR2 is YFSETQ. The CDR3 is 14 amino acids.

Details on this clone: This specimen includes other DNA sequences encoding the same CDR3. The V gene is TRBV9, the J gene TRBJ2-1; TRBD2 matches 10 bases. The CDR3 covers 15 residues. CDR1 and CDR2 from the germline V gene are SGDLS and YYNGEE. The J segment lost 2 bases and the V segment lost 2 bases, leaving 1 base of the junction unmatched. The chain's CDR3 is CASSVGLAAYNEQFF. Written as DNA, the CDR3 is TGTGCCAGCAGCGTCGGACTAGCGGCCTACAATGAGCAGTTCTTC.

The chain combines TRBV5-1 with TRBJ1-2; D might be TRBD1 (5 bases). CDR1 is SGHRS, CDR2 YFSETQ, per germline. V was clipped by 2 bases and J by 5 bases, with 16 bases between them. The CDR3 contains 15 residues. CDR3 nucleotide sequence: TGCGCCAGCAGCTTTTCCAGTCAGGGAGGGTATGGCTACACCTTC. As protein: CASSFSSQGGYGYTF. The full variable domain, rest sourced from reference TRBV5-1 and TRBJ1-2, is KAGVTQTPRYLIKTRGQQVTLSCSPISGHRSVSWYQQTPGQGLQFLFEYFSETQRNKGNFPGRFSGRQFSNSRSEMNVSTLELGDSALYLCASSFSSQGGYGYTFGSGTRLTVV.

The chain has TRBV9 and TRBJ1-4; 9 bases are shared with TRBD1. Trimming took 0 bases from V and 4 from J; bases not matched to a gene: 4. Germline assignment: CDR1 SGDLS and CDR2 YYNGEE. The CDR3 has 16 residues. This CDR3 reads CASSVGGTGFNEKLFF. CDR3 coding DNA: TGTGCCAGCAGCGTAGGGGGGACAGGGTTTAATGAAAAACTGTTTTTT.

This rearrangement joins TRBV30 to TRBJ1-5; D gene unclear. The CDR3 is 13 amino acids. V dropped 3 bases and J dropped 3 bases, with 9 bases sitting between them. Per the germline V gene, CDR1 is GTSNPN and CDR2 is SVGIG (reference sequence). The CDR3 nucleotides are TGTGCCTGGAGCGGAGATGACAATCAGCCCCAGCATTTT. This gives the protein CAWSGDDNQPQHF. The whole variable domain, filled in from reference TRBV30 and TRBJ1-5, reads SQTIHQWPATLVQPVGSPLSLECTVEGTSNPNLYWYRQAAGRGLQLLFYSVGIGQISSEVPQNLSASRPQDRQFILSSKKLLLSDSGFYLCAWSGDDNQPQHFGDGTRLSIL.

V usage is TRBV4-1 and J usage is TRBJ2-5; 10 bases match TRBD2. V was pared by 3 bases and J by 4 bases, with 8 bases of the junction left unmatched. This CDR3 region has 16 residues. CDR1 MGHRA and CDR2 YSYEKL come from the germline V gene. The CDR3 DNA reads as TGCGCCAGCAGCCACCTAGCGGGAGCGTTCCGAGAGACCCAGTACTTC. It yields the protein CASSHLAGAFRETQYF.

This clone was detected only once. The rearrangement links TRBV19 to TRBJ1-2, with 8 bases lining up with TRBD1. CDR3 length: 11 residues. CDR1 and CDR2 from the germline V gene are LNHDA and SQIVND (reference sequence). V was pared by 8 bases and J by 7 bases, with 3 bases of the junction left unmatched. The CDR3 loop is CASRTGTGYTF. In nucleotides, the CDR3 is TGTGCCAGTCGGACAGGGACTGGCTACACCTTC.

In nucleotides, the CDR3 is TGCAGCGTTGTGGACCCGCGGGGTACGCAGTATTTT. It yields the protein CSVVDPRGTQYF. The V call is TRBV29-1, the J call TRBJ2-3, with a tentative D call TRBD2 (6 bases). CDR1 is SQVTM, CDR2 ANQGSEA, per germline. CDR3 size: 12 residues. Trimming left V 4 bases short and J 8 bases short, with 13 bases between.

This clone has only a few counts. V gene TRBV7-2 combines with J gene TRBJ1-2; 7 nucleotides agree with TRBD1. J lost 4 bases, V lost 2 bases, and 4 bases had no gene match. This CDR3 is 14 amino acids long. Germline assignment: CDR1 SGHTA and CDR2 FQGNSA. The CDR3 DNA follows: TGTGCCAGCAGCTTACCGGGACAGCTCTATGGCTACACCTTC. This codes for CASSLPGQLYGYTF.

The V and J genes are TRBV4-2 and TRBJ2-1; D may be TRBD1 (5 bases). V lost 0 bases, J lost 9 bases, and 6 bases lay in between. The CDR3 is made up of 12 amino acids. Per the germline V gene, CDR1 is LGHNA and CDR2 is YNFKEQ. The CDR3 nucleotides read TGTGCCAGCAGCCAAGACAGGGTTGAGCAGTTCTTC. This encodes CASSQDRVEQFF.

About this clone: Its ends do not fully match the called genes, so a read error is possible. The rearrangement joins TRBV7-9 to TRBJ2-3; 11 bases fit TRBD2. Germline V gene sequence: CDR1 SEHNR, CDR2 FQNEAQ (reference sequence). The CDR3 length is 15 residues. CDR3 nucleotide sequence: TGTGCCAGCAGCTTTAATATAGTGGAACTAGCGGGAGCCTCGTTT. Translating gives CASSFNIVELAGASF.

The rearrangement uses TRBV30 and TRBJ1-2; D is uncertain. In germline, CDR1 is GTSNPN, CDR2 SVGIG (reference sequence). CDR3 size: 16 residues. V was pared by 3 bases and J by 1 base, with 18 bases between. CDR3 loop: CAWREKRLGGNYGYTF. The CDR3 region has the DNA TGTGCCTGGAGGGAAAAGCGACTCGGAGGTAACTATGGCTACACCTTC.

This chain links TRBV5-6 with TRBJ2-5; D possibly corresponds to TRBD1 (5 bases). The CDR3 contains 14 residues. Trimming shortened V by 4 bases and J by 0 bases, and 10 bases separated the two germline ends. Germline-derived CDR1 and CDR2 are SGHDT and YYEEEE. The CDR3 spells CASSPQVDQETQYF. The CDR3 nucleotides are TGTGCCAGCAGCCCACAGGTAGACCAAGAGACCCAGTACTTC.

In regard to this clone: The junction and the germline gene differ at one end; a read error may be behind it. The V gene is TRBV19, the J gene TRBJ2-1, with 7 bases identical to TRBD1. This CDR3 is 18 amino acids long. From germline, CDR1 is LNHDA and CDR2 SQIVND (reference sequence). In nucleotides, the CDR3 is TGTGCCAGTAGTATCCCTTGGACAGGCCAGGTTGGGTACAATGCGCAGTTCTTC. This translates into CASSIPWTGQVGYNAQFF.

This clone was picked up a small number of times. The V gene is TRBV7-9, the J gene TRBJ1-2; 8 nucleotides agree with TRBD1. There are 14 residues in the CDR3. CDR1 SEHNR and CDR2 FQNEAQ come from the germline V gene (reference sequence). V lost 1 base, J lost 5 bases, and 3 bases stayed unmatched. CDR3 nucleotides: TGTGCCAGCAGCTTAGGGGGACAGGATTATGGCTACACCTTC. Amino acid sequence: CASSLGGQDYGYTF.

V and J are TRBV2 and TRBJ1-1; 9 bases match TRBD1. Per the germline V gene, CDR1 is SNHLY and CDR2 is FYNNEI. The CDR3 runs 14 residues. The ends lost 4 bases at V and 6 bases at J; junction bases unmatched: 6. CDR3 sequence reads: CASSAQGASPEAFF. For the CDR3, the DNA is TGTGCCAGCAGTGCACAGGGGGCGTCGCCTGAAGCTTTCTTT.

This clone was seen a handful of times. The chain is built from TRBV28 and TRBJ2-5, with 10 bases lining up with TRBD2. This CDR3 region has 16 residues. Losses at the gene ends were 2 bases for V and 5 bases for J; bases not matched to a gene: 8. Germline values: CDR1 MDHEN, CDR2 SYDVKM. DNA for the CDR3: TGTGCCAGCAGTTTAAAGCGGGAGGGCCCCGGGGAGACCCAGTACTTC. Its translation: CASSLKREGPGETQYF.